Below are 25 T cell receptor beta chains sequenced from a single sample in a study of OX40 agonist ivuxolimab in advanced cancers. Using immunoSEQ multiplex PCR, the repertoire was profiled, and TCRdb retains in-frame clones only, with some absent. This table has some 44,000 clones, roughly 80% appearing once. This material consisted of CD4+ or CD8+ T cells sorted from blood, taken in a trial of the OX40 agonist ivuxolimab. The receptors come from an adult with an advanced solid tumor such as melanoma, head and neck, liver or kidney cancer.

The V gene is TRBV5-1, the J gene TRBJ2-5; D perhaps matches TRBD2 (5 bases). V lost 2 bases and J lost 5, with 19 bases in between. Per the germline V gene, CDR1 is SGHRS and CDR2 is YFSETQ. The CDR3 is 16 residues long. The CDR3: CASSFAPPNSGETQYF. CDR3 nucleotides: TGCGCCAGCAGCTTTGCCCCGCCAAACTCGGGGGAGACCCAGTACTTC.

This chain uses TRBV19 with TRBJ2-5; 8 bases agree with TRBD1. V shed 1 base, J shed 5 bases, and the junction held 12 bases outside the gene matches. The CDR3 totals 17 residues. Germline V gene data show CDR1 as LNHDA and CDR2 as SQIVND (reference sequence). The CDR3 DNA is TGTGCCAGTAGTATAGGTTCAGGGGGCCCTTTCGAGGAGACCCAGTACTTC. Translated: CASSIGSGGPFEETQYF.

Notes on this clone: Germline and junction disagree at one end, which may indicate a read error. This chain connects TRBV7-7 to TRBJ2-1, with D perhaps TRBD2 (6 bases). The V gene's germline CDR1 is SSHAT and CDR2 FNYEAQ (reference sequence). The CDR3 runs 15 residues. In DNA form, the CDR3 reads TGTGCTAGCAGCCCAATTAGCGGCTCCTACAATGAGCAGTTCTTC. This encodes CASSPISGSYNEQFF.

In its sample, this clone was seen once. The chain links TRBV11-2 to TRBJ1-4, with TRBD1 matching over 8 bases. CDR3 length: 15 amino acids. J was trimmed by 12 bases and V by 4 bases; bases with no gene match: 13. The germline CDR1 and CDR2 sequences are SGHAT and FQNNGV. CDR3 sequence (DNA): TGTGCCAGCAGCTCTCAGGGGGCCGCGAGCAATCAACTGTTTTTT. Translation gives CASSSQGAASNQLFF.

The V and J genes are TRBV10-2 and TRBJ2-7; possibly TRBD1 for D (6 bases). Germline V gene sequence: CDR1 WSHSY, CDR2 SAAADI. Trimming stripped 2 bases from V and 2 bases from J, with 13 bases between. The CDR3 is made up of 15 amino acids. The CDR3 DNA follows: TGCGCCAGCAGTGAGGGGTACAGGGTGCCCTACGAGCAGTACTTC. This encodes CASSEGYRVPYEQYF.

CDR3 sequence reads: CASSPPRGRENTGELFF. CDR3 nucleotide sequence: TGTGCCAGCAGCCCCCCCCGGGGGAGGGAGAACACCGGGGAGCTGTTTTTT. V is TRBV5-4 and J is TRBJ2-2; 7 nucleotides agree with TRBD2. The CDR3 is made up of 17 amino acids. V was clipped by 4 bases and J by 1 base; unmatched bases: 10. CDR1 is SGHNT and CDR2 is YYREEE in the germline V gene (reference sequence). The variable domain in full, with the rest retrieved from reference TRBV5-4 and TRBJ2-2, is ETGVTQSPTHLIKTRGQQVTLRCSSQSGHNTVSWYQQALGQGPQFIFQYYREEENGRGNFPPRFSGLQFPNYSSELNVNALELDDSALYLCASSPPRGRENTGELFFGEGSRLTVL.

This clone was recorded only once. The chain joins TRBV5-4 to TRBJ2-3, with TRBD2 matching 8 bases. The length of the CDR3 is 16 residues. Germline V gives CDR1 SGHNT, CDR2 YYREEE (reference sequence). V lost 0 bases and J lost 0; bases outside the gene matches: 3. CDR3 DNA sequence: TGTGCCAGCAGCTTGGGAGCGGGGGTTAGCACAGATACGCAGTATTTT. Translation: CASSLGAGVSTDTQYF.

This chain uses TRBV6-1 with TRBJ1-5; D gene unclear. Per the germline V gene, CDR1 is MNHNS and CDR2 is SASEGT. CDR3 size: 15 residues. V dropped 3 bases and J dropped 0 bases, with 9 bases sitting between them. CDR3: CASSDGSYSNQPQHF. CDR3 bases: TGTGCCAGCAGTGATGGCAGCTATAGCAATCAGCCCCAGCATTTT.

The V gene is TRBV5-5, the J gene TRBJ2-3; no reliable D call. Germline V gives CDR1 SGHKS, CDR2 YYEKEE (reference sequence). V lost 0 bases and J 6 bases, leaving 23 bases between the germline ends. The CDR3 totals 18 residues. The CDR3: CASSLETGVGSPWDTQYF. The CDR3 nucleotides are TGTGCCAGCAGCTTGGAAACGGGCGTGGGAAGTCCGTGGGATACGCAGTATTTT.

This clone occurred a few times. The V call is TRBV28, the J call TRBJ1-5, with D hard to call. The germline gives CDR1 MDHEN, CDR2 SYDVKM. The CDR3 has 13 residues. The ends were cut back, 4 bases at V and 2 bases at J, with 6 bases in the middle. The CDR3 nucleotides are TGTGCCAGCAGTTCCCTCCGCAATCAGCCCCAGCATTTT. Protein product: CASSSLRNQPQHF.

This clone has just one count. This chain joins TRBV5-1 and TRBJ1-2; D perhaps matches TRBD1 (6 bases). The CDR3 runs 14 residues. Germline CDR1 reads SGHRS; CDR2 reads YFSETQ. The germline V and J ends were trimmed by 2 bases and 7 bases, with 15 bases remaining between them. The chain's CDR3 is CASSFSQGLPGYTF. The DNA for the CDR3 is TGCGCCAGCAGCTTTTCGCAGGGGCTTCCTGGCTACACCTTC.

This rearrangement joins TRBV2 to TRBJ2-7; D is undetermined. CDR3 size: 12 residues. The V and J ends lost 7 bases and 2 bases respectively, with 9 bases between them. Germline CDR1 reads SNHLY; CDR2 reads FYNNEI. CDR3 bases: TGTGCCAGCACGGTGGGCGCCTACGAGCAGTACTTC. The encoded protein is CASTVGAYEQYF.

Only a few counts were recorded for this clone. This chain uses TRBV5-8 with TRBJ2-1, with TRBD1 as a possible D gene (6 bases). This CDR3 has 15 amino acids. Germline loops: CDR1 SGHTS, CDR2 YDEGEE. V was clipped by 4 bases and J by 2 bases, with 13 bases between them. The CDR3: CASSRGTVTYNEQFF. The CDR3, as DNA: TGTGCCAGCAGCAGGGGGACGGTTACCTACAATGAGCAGTTCTTC.

The gene calls are TRBV11-2 and TRBJ2-1; D possibly corresponds to TRBD2 (5 bases). The V end was cut by 5 bases, the J end by 4 bases, with 15 bases between. The CDR3 has 15 residues. CDR1 is SGHAT and CDR2 is FQNNGV in the germline V gene. The CDR3 spells CASSLTDSMYNEQFF. In DNA, the CDR3 is TGTGCCAGCAGCCTAACGGACTCGATGTACAATGAGCAGTTCTTC.

The gene calls are TRBV2 and TRBJ2-1; 9 bases map to TRBD2. Per germline, CDR1 SNHLY and CDR2 FYNNEI. CDR3 length: 13 amino acids. The V gene end was trimmed by 5 bases and the J gene end by 9 bases; junction bases not matched to a gene: 5. The DNA for the CDR3 is TGTGCCAGCAGTTCGACTAGCGGCCGTGAGCAGTTCTTC. It specifies CASSSTSGREQFF.

V is TRBV19 and J is TRBJ1-1; D possibly corresponds to TRBD1 (5 bases). Trimming cost V 3 bases and J 4 bases, with 15 bases left between them. The CDR3 totals 15 residues. CDR1 and CDR2 from the germline V gene are LNHDA and SQIVND (reference sequence). The CDR3 loop reads CASSIGNRGGTEAFF. The CDR3 DNA reads TGTGCCAGTAGTATCGGTAATAGGGGTGGCACTGAAGCTTTCTTT.

The chain couples TRBV7-8 to TRBJ2-7; the D call may be TRBD1 or TRBD2 (6 bases each). The CDR3 length is 14 residues. Germline V CDR1 and CDR2: SGHVS, FQNEAQ. The V gene lost 4 bases and the J gene lost 6 bases, with 16 bases spanning the gap. The CDR3 bases are TGTGCCAGCAGCTCCCGAATAGAGGGGGGCGAGCAGTACTTC. This encodes CASSSRIEGGEQYF.

This chain links TRBV5-1 with TRBJ2-3; the D is unclear. The CDR3 consists of 15 residues. V was cut by 5 bases and J by 1 base, with 14 bases left in between. Germline assignment: CDR1 SGHRS and CDR2 YFSETQ. The CDR3 reads CASSPFGRGTDTQYF. The CDR3 DNA is TGCGCCAGCAGTCCCTTCGGACGGGGCACAGATACGCAGTATTTT.

The chain couples TRBV15 to TRBJ2-5; a weak D match, TRBD2 (5 bases). This CDR3 has 15 residues. Trimming took 0 bases from V and 5 from J, leaving 13 bases between them. The germline V gene has CDR1 LNHNV and CDR2 YYDKDF (reference sequence). The CDR3 DNA sequence: TGTGCCACCAGCAGAGATGTCACGGGAAGGGAGACCCAGTACTTC. It specifies CATSRDVTGRETQYF.

This sequence joins TRBV11-3 and TRBJ1-2, with D possibly TRBD1 on 5 matching bases. The CDR3 has 13 residues. Germline V lookup: CDR1 SGHNT, CDR2 YENEEA. V gave up 1 base and J gave up 2 bases, with 5 bases separating them. CDR3 DNA sequence: TGTGCCAGCAGCTTAGGGGGGAACTATGGCTACACCTTC. Protein sequence: CASSLGGNYGYTF.

The chain combines TRBV4-1 with TRBJ1-3; D uncertain. Germline V gene data show CDR1 as MGHRA and CDR2 as YSYEKL. CDR3 length equals 15 residues. V was trimmed by 0 bases and J by 1 base, leaving 7 bases between them. CDR3 amino acids: CASSQDPASGNTIYF. CDR3 DNA: TGCGCCAGCAGCCAAGATCCAGCTTCTGGAAACACCATATATTTT.

CDR3 region: CASSPGLAGAGTQYF. The DNA of the CDR3 is TGTGCCAGCAGCCCGGGACTAGCGGGAGCTGGGACGCAGTATTTT. The genes are TRBV7-3 and TRBJ2-3; 14 nucleotides match TRBD2. J gave up 9 bases and V 5 bases, and 7 bases lay outside the gene matches. The CDR3 has 15 amino acids. Germline CDR1 reads SGHTA; CDR2 reads FQGTGA.

This clone has more than one count but fewer than ten. This same CDR3 is encoded by further DNA sequences in the sample. This chain connects TRBV30 to TRBJ1-5; D ambiguous. In germline, CDR1 is GTSNPN, CDR2 SVGIG (reference sequence). The V end was cut by 0 bases, the J end by 7 bases, with 7 bases between. The CDR3 is 12 residues long. The CDR3 DNA is TGTGCCTGGAGTGTACAAGGGCAGCCCCAGCATTTT. Protein sequence: CAWSVQGQPQHF.

This clone appeared once. The rearrangement joins TRBV11-3 to TRBJ2-2; TRBD2 matches 7 bases. The trim removed 7 bases at V and 6 bases at J, leaving 2 bases unmatched. The germline V gene has CDR1 SGHNT and CDR2 YENEEA. The CDR3 sequence is 12 residues long. DNA for the CDR3: TGTGCCAGCACCCGGGAGGCCGGGGAGCTGTTTTTT. Amino acid sequence: CASTREAGELFF.

J is TRBJ1-1 and V is TRBV6-1, with D possibly matching TRBD1 (6 bases). The CDR3 runs to 14 residues. Trimming cost V 7 bases and J 0 bases, with 12 bases left between them. The germline CDR1 and CDR2 sequences are MNHNS and SASEGT. The CDR3 reads CASIDRNLNTEAFF. The CDR3 DNA is TGTGCCAGCATAGACAGGAATTTGAACACTGAAGCTTTCTTT.